The 11 T cell receptor beta chains below all came from one sample that was sequenced in a study of blood T cell repertoires in COVID-19. Sequencing used immunoSEQ multiplex PCR; TCRdb keeps in-frame clones, though not all of them. The table lists a few hundred thousand clones, around 91% of them singletons. Input material: PBMCs or T cells enriched from blood (not recorded which). These receptors came from a man aged 25 to 45 who had been exposed to COVID-19.

The V gene is TRBV12-5, the J gene TRBJ2-3; 9 bases map to TRBD1. CDR1 LGHNT and CDR2 FRNRAP come from the germline V gene. The CDR3 covers 18 residues. V lost 1 base, J lost 0 bases, and 8 bases stayed unmatched. The CDR3: CASGLGRDRVISTDTQYF. CDR3 DNA: TGTGCTAGTGGTTTGGGACGGGACAGGGTAATTAGCACAGATACGCAGTATTTT.

This chain connects TRBV6-5 to TRBJ2-3; a weak D match, TRBD1 (5 bases). V was trimmed by 4 bases and J by 4 bases, leaving 9 bases between them. CDR1 is MNHEY and CDR2 is SVGAGI in the germline V gene. The CDR3 has 13 amino acids. The CDR3, as DNA: TGTGCCAGCAGTTTAACAGGTTCAGATACGCAGTATTTT. Encoded protein: CASSLTGSDTQYF.

This rearrangement joins TRBV29-1 to TRBJ1-1, with a tentative D call TRBD1 (6 bases). The V gene lost 3 bases and the J gene lost 1 base, with 9 bases spanning the gap. The germline V gene has CDR1 SQVTM and CDR2 ANQGSEA. The CDR3 is 13 amino acids. CDR3 residues: CSVDGGANTEAFF. Here the CDR3 DNA reads TGCAGCGTTGATGGGGGCGCGAACACTGAAGCTTTCTTT.

V usage is TRBV2 and J usage is TRBJ1-2; a weak D match, TRBD1 (6 bases). CDR3 length: 14 residues. Germline values: CDR1 SNHLY, CDR2 FYNNEI. V was trimmed by 5 bases and J by 4 bases, leaving 14 bases between them. CDR3 amino acids: CASSPGWDIYGYTF. The CDR3 DNA reads TGTGCCAGCAGTCCGGGCTGGGACATCTATGGCTACACCTTC. The complete variable domain, with remaining parts taken from reference TRBV2 and TRBJ1-2, reads EPEVTQTPSHQVTQMGQEVILRCVPISNHLYFYWYRQILGQKVEFLVSFYNNEISEKSEIFDDQFSVERPDGSNFTLKIRSTKLEDSAMYFCASSPGWDIYGYTFGSGTRLTVV.

The rearrangement uses TRBV5-1 and TRBJ1-2; 8 nucleotides line up with TRBD1. The CDR3 is 14 residues long. J gave up 6 bases and V 0 bases, and 4 bases lay outside the gene matches. Germline CDR1 SGHRS, CDR2 YFSETQ. CDR3 residues: CASSLGTGRDGYTF. The CDR3 DNA reads as TGCGCCAGCAGCTTGGGGACAGGGAGGGATGGCTACACCTTC.

The V call is TRBV7-2, the J call TRBJ1-5, with TRBD1 identical over 9 bases. The CDR3 sequence is 15 residues long. Germline CDR1 reads SGHTA; CDR2 reads FQGNSA. The V segment lost 5 bases and the J segment 4 bases; nucleotides outside the gene matches: 6. The CDR3 DNA reads TGTGCCAGCAGCCGGGACAGGGCCCAGAATCAGCCCCAGCATTTT. Amino acids: CASSRDRAQNQPQHF. The variable domain in full, completed from reference TRBV7-2 and TRBJ1-5, reads GAGVSQSPSNKVTEKGKDVELRCDPISGHTALYWYRQSLGQGLEFLIYFQGNSAPDKSGLPSDRFSAERTGGSVSTLTIQRTQQEDSAVYLCASSRDRAQNQPQHFGDGTRLSIL.

V gene TRBV7-2 combines with J gene TRBJ2-2; 7 bases match TRBD1. This CDR3 comprises 15 residues. CDR1 and CDR2 (germline): SGHTA, FQGNSA. Trimming took 5 bases from V and 4 from J; bases not matched to a gene: 7. This chain's CDR3 is CASSLDRVITGELFF. The CDR3 region has the DNA TGTGCCAGCAGCCTAGACAGGGTGATCACCGGGGAGCTGTTTTTT.

The chain has TRBV5-1 and TRBJ1-2; 9 bases agree with TRBD1. Germline values: CDR1 SGHRS, CDR2 YFSETQ. The CDR3 totals 14 residues. The V segment lost 3 bases and the J segment 8 bases; nucleotides outside the gene matches: 8. CDR3: CASSYDRGKRGYTF. The CDR3 DNA follows: TGCGCCAGCAGCTACGACAGGGGGAAAAGAGGCTACACCTTC.

The J gene is TRBJ1-1, the V gene TRBV30; possible D gene TRBD1, 6 bases. CDR3 size: 14 residues. CDR1 is GTSNPN, CDR2 SVGIG, per germline (reference sequence). Trimming left V 3 bases short and J 3 bases short, with 14 bases between. The CDR3 loop reads CAWRMGAGDTEAFF. The DNA for the CDR3 is TGTGCCTGGAGGATGGGCGCAGGGGACACTGAAGCTTTCTTT.

This chain connects TRBV3-1 (or the pseudogene TRBV3-2) to TRBJ2-1, with TRBD2 identical over 9 bases. CDR3 size: 17 residues. V shed 0 bases and J 1 base; nucleotides not matched to a gene: 4. Looked up from germline, CDR1 is LGHDT and CDR2 is YNNKEL (reference sequence). The CDR3, as DNA: TGTGCCAGCAGCCAAGACCGAAGCGGGGGGTCCTACAATGAGCAGTTCTTC. Translating gives CASSQDRSGGSYNEQFF.

The table lists this clone with a count of one. The chain is built from TRBV30 and TRBJ1-2; perhaps TRBD1 as D (5 bases). CDR1 is GTSNPN, CDR2 SVGIG, per germline (reference sequence). The V end lost 0 bases, the J end lost 4 bases, and 6 bases lay between the germline ends. The CDR3 runs 12 residues. The DNA for the CDR3 is TGTGCCTGGAGTGTTGACAGCTATGGCTACACCTTC. Encoded protein: CAWSVDSYGYTF.